This TCR beta chain was captured by sequencing in a study of cytomegalovirus exposure and HLA in healthy donors. The wider study: An earlier analysis identified 117 million unique TCR beta sequences in 150 million to 200 million T cells. Study findings and constraints: One cluster of highly shared sequence variants probably arose as a sequencing artifact. Common viral pathogens seemed to be connected with several of the most significant clusters, according to a later analysis.

A note on this clone: Its antigen is as yet unknown.

Healthy bone marrow donors supplied every sample. In germline, CDR1 is SGHRS, CDR2 YFSETQ. V dropped 2 bases and J dropped 3 bases, with 18 bases sitting between them. This CDR3 is 16 amino acids long. The PCR ran on 60 Vbeta and 13 Jbeta primers. Only in-frame clones appear in the TCRdb table, and some are missing; sequencing was by immunoSEQ multiplex PCR. This table holds about 170,000 clones, under 80% found once. Sequenced input: PBMCs. This receptor was obtained from a female donor in good health and CMV-seronegative. The rearrangement links TRBV5-1 to TRBJ2-7; D might be TRBD2 (6 bases). The CDR3 coding sequence is TGCGCCAGCAGCTTAGGTCCCGGGAGAGAGGGCTACGAGCAGTACTTC. It translates to CASSLGPGREGYEQYF.